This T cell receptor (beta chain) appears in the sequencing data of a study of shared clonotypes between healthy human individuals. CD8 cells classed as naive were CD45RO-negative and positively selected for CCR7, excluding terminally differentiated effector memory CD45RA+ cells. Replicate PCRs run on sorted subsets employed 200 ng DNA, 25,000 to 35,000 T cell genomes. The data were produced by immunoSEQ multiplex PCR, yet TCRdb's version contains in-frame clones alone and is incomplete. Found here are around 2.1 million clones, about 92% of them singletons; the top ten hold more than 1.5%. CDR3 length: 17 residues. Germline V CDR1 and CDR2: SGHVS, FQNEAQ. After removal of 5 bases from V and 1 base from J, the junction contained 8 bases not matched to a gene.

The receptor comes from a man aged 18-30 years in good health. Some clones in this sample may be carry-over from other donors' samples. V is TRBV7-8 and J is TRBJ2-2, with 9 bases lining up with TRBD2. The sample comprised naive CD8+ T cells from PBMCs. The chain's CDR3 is CASSVNSGRGNTGELFF. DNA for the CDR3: TGTGCCAGCAGCGTTAATAGCGGGAGAGGGAACACCGGGGAGCTGTTTTTT.